The clone carrying this T cell receptor beta chain was observed a few times. The data originate from a study of T-cell reconstitution after alpha-beta-depleted transplantation in children. A TCRbeta library incorporating unique molecular identifiers was prepared. TCRdb passed the PCR reads through MiXCR, listing each CDR3 protein once. The data contain about 270,000 distinct CDR3 sequences, about 10% of them singletons. The sequencing used PBMCs from the stem cell graft donor, collected from the stem cell graft. The source of this sequence is a human donor who donated a stem cell graft to a child with SCID.

CDR3 residues: CASSARTGLGSGNTIYF. The CDR3 nucleotides are TGTGCCAGCAGCGCTCGGACAGGCTTGGGCTCTGGAAACACCATATATTTT. This chain uses TRBV9 with TRBJ1-3; 7 bases are shared with TRBD1. The CDR3 loop spans 17 amino acids. The trim removed 3 bases at V and 0 bases at J, leaving 9 bases unmatched. CDR1 is SGDLS and CDR2 is YYNGEE in the germline V gene.